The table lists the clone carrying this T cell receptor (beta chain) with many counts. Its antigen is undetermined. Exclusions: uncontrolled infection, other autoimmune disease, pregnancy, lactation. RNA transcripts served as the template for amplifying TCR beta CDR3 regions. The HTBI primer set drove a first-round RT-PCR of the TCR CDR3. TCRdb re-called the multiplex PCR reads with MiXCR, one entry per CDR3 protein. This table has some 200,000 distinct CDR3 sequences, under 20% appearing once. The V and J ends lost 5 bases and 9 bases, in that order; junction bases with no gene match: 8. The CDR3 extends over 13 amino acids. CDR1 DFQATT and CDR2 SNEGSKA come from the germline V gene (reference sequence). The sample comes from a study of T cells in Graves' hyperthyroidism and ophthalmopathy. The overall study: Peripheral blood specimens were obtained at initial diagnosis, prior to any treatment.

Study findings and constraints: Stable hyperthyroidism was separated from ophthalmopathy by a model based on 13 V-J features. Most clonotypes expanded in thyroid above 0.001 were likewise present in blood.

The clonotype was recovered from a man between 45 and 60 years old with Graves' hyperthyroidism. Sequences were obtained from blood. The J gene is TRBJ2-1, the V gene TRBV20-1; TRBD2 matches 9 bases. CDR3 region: CSAPGLARGEQFF. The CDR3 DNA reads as TGCAGTGCTCCGGGACTAGCTCGCGGTGAGCAGTTCTTC.